One T cell receptor beta chain is described in this entry. Sequenced by immunoSEQ multiplex PCR; TCRdb stores in-frame clones only, minus some. The repertoire holds about 180,000 clones, with about 84% as singletons. This entry is derived from a study of blood T cell repertoires in COVID-19. Study overall: Acute and convalescent COVID-19 samples came from the United States, Italy and Spain. T cells, B-cell-depleted T cells, or PBMCs supplied cDNA or gDNA.

From germline, CDR1 is SGHRS and CDR2 YFSETQ. V lost 3 bases and J lost 5; bases outside the gene matches: 8. The CDR3 contains 15 residues. Self-reported history from a screening survey and questionnaire set each donor's cohort. Recovery among Cohort 3 donors was established by two negative PCRs, clearance, or symptom resolution. Sequenced input: PBMCs or T cells enriched from blood (not recorded which). The rearrangement joins TRBV5-1 to TRBJ2-5; 9 bases align to TRBD1. This TCR was recovered from a woman aged 25 to 39 who had recovered from COVID-19. CDR3 DNA: TGCGCCAGCAGCTCACAGGGGGCAATCGGGGAGACCCAGTACTTC. Amino acid sequence: CASSSQGAIGETQYF.